Listed below are T cell receptor beta chains from one sample, sequenced in a study of ipilimumab plus nivolumab after autologous stem cell transplantation. Sequencing used immunoSEQ multiplex PCR; TCRdb keeps in-frame clones, though not all of them. The data contain roughly 25,000 clones, just over 85% of them singletons. This material consisted of PBMCs, taken in a trial of ipilimumab plus nivolumab as post-transplant consolidation. Every receptor here comes from a male donor with diffuse large B-cell lymphoma. Each CDR3 is given with its conserved first and last residue. The D gene is left open where the match is weak. Clone size is shown for a subset of rows, as once, few, many or a class of expanded clone.

once	TRBV7-2	TRBJ2-3	TRBD2	CASSLGISGGSGTQYF	TGTGCCAGCAGCTTAGGGATTAGCGGGGGGTCGGGAACGCAGTATTTT
-	TRBV19	TRBJ1-3	-	CASSTLPGRGNTIYF	TGTGCCAGTAGTACACTACCGGGTCGTGGAAACACCATATATTTT
-	TRBV5-1	TRBJ2-4	-	CASSLAAAGIAKNIQYF	TGCGCCAGCAGCTTGGCTGCGGCGGGGATAGCCAAAAACATTCAGTACTTC
-	TRBV19	TRBJ1-1	-	CASSMGGDEAFF	TGTGCCAGTAGTATGGGCGGGGATGAAGCTTTCTTT
once	TRBV9	TRBJ2-7	TRBD1	CASSVDQDRDYEQYF	TGTGCCAGCAGCGTAGACCAGGACAGGGACTACGAGCAGTACTTC
-	TRBV5-5	TRBJ1-2	TRBD1	CASSQGQGQDYGYTF	TGTGCCAGCAGCCAAGGACAGGGTCAAGACTATGGCTACACCTTC
few	TRBV25-1	TRBJ1-6	-	CASSESGRTTFSPLHF	TGTGCCAGCAGTGAATCGGGCAGGACGACGTTCTCACCCCTCCACTTT
-	TRBV29-1	TRBJ2-4	-	CSVGEYKNIQYF	TGCAGCGTCGGAGAGTACAAGAACATTCAGTACTTC
few	TRBV6-4	TRBJ2-1	-	CASSDSLGGEDEQFF	TGTGCCAGCAGTGACTCTTTGGGTGGAGAGGATGAGCAGTTCTTC
-	TRBV5-1	TRBJ1-2	TRBD1	CASILVPGTANYGYTF	TGCGCCAGCATCCTAGTCCCGGGGACAGCTAACTATGGCTACACCTTC
-	TRBV18	TRBJ2-5	-	CASSLNGQETQYF	TGTGCCAGCTCTCTTAACGGCCAAGAGACCCAGTACTTC
-	TRBV7-2	TRBJ1-1	-	CASSSRLAGHTEAFF	TGTGCCAGCAGCTCCCGTTTAGCCGGCCACACTGAAGCTTTCTTT
-	TRBV6-6	TRBJ1-2	-	CASSYTDNYGYTF	TGTGCCAGCAGTTACACAGATAACTATGGCTACACCTTC
-	TRBV28	TRBJ2-3	-	CASSLWSEQSSTDTQYF	TGTGCCAGCAGTTTATGGTCAGAACAAAGTAGCACAGATACGCAGTATTTT
-	TRBV10-2	TRBJ2-1	TRBD1	CASSESQGAHEQFF	TGCGCCAGCAGTGAATCACAGGGGGCCCATGAGCAGTTCTTC
-	TRBV29-1	TRBJ1-2	-	CSVEEPHGYTF	TGCAGCGTTGAAGAGCCCCATGGCTACACCTTC
-	TRBV25-1	TRBJ1-1	-	CASRRGADTEAFF	TGTGCCAGCAGAAGGGGTGCGGACACTGAAGCTTTCTTT
-	TRBV5-1	TRBJ1-1	TRBD1	CASSRGQVNTEAFF	TGCGCCAGCAGCCGGGGACAGGTGAACACTGAAGCTTTCTTT
once	TRBV5-4	TRBJ1-1	TRBD1	CASSHTGTERPEAFF	TGTGCCAGCAGCCATACCGGGACAGAGAGGCCTGAAGCTTTCTTT
-	TRBV4-3	TRBJ2-3	TRBD2	CASSQVMGLAGEADTQYF	TGCGCCAGCAGCCAAGTAATGGGACTAGCGGGGGAGGCAGATACGCAGTATTTT
-	TRBV7-3	TRBJ2-5	-	CASSLMAEETQYF	TGTGCCAGCAGCTTAATGGCAGAAGAGACCCAGTACTTC
-	TRBV12-5	TRBJ2-5	-	CASGSQGSGTQYF	TGTGCTAGTGGTTCGCAGGGGAGTGGAACCCAGTACTTC
-	TRBV25-1	TRBJ2-1	TRBD1	CASPGTGDDEQFF	TGTGCCAGCCCCGGGACAGGGGACGATGAGCAGTTCTTC
-	TRBV10-2	TRBJ1-1	-	CASRGGGTQFSTEAFF	TGCGCCTCAAGAGGGGGGGGGACCCAATTCTCCACTGAAGCTTTCTTT
-	TRBV5-5	TRBJ1-2	TRBD1	CASSQGWDRASYTF	TGTGCCAGCAGCCAGGGCTGGGACAGGGCTAGCTACACCTTC
-	TRBV18	TRBJ1-2	-	CASSRSGERGGYTF	TGTGCCAGCTCCCGTTCAGGGGAACGGGGTGGCTACACCTTC
-	TRBV7-2	TRBJ2-3	TRBD2	CASSLRGGRGTDTQYF	TGTGCCAGCAGCTTACGCGGGGGGCGAGGAACAGATACGCAGTATTTT
-	TRBV19	TRBJ1-5	-	CASSIARTASYQPQHF	TGTGCCAGTAGTATAGCACGGACAGCTTCTTATCAGCCCCAGCATTTT
-	TRBV29-1	TRBJ1-1	-	CSVKTDPNTEAFF	TGCAGCGTTAAAACAGATCCGAACACTGAAGCTTTCTTT
-	TRBV4-1	TRBJ2-7	-	CASSQRRRTYEQYF	TGCGCCAGCAGCCAAAGGCGACGGACCTACGAGCAGTACTTC
-	TRBV5-4	TRBJ2-7	-	CASSLLNSYEQYF	TGTGCCAGCAGCTTGTTGAACTCCTACGAGCAGTACTTC
-	TRBV2	TRBJ2-5	-	CASREQFLETQYF	TGTGCCAGCAGGGAACAGTTTTTAGAGACCCAGTACTTC
-	TRBV7-3	TRBJ2-2	-	CASSPLDRTELFF	TGTGCCAGCAGCCCACTGGACCGGACCGAGCTGTTTTTT
-	TRBV5-4	TRBJ2-7	-	CASSLGGPYEQYF	TGTGCCAGCAGCTTGGGTGGGCCCTACGAGCAGTACTTC
-	TRBV19	TRBJ2-1	-	CASSIQGPYNEQFF	TGTGCCAGTAGTATTCAAGGACCCTACAATGAGCAGTTCTTC
-	TRBV5-4	TRBJ2-1	TRBD2	CASSLVPSGPSSHEQFF	TGTGCCAGCAGCTTGGTGCCTAGCGGTCCCAGCTCCCATGAGCAGTTCTTC
-	TRBV2	TRBJ1-2	-	CASTEGGAGGYTF	TGTGCCAGCACCGAGGGGGGGGCGGGTGGCTACACCTTC
-	TRBV11-2	TRBJ2-7	TRBD2	CASSLARGVRANSYEQYF	TGTGCCAGCAGCTTAGCCCGGGGGGTCAGAGCTAATAGCTACGAGCAGTACTTC
-	TRBV6-6	TRBJ1-4	-	CATSQAGLTNEKLFF	TGTGCCACCAGTCAGGCGGGGCTAACTAATGAAAAACTGTTTTTT
once	TRBV30	TRBJ2-3	TRBD2	CAWNGGGASRDTQYF	TGTGCCTGGAATGGCGGGGGGGCGAGTCGAGATACGCAGTATTTT
-	TRBV27	TRBJ2-3	TRBD2	CASRLNSGGAGDTQYF	TGTGCCAGCAGACTCAATAGCGGGGGGGCTGGGGATACGCAGTATTTT
-	TRBV5-6	TRBJ2-3	-	CASNWAPHTDTQYF	TGTGCCAGCAACTGGGCGCCACACACAGATACGCAGTATTTT
-	TRBV15	TRBJ2-3	TRBD2	CATSRGHIPGGDTQYF	TGTGCCACCAGCAGAGGCCATATTCCGGGGGGAGATACGCAGTATTTT
-	TRBV6-1	TRBJ2-5	-	CASSSPDSKTQYF	TGTGCCAGCAGCTCTCCGGACTCAAAGACCCAGTACTTC
-	TRBV5-1	TRBJ2-3	TRBD1	CASSLGQGSAGDTQYF	TGCGCCAGCAGCTTGGGACAGGGGAGCGCGGGAGATACGCAGTATTTT
few	TRBV18	TRBJ1-6	-	CASSPENRNSPLHF	TGTGCCAGCTCACCAGAAAACCGGAATTCACCCCTCCACTTT
-	TRBV20-1	TRBJ2-5	-	CSASKETQYF	TGCAGTGCCTCTAAAGAGACCCAGTACTTC
-	TRBV6-6	TRBJ2-7	-	CAPRGTYYEQYF	TGTGCCCCCCGAGGCACTTACTACGAGCAGTACTTC
-	TRBV6-5	TRBJ2-7	TRBD1	CASSFSSGTGSEQYF	TGTGCCAGCAGCTTCTCCTCCGGGACAGGGTCCGAGCAGTACTTC
-	TRBV5-1	TRBJ2-3	-	CASSLRGYQGDTQYF	TGCGCCAGCAGCTTGCGGGGGTATCAAGGAGATACGCAGTATTTT